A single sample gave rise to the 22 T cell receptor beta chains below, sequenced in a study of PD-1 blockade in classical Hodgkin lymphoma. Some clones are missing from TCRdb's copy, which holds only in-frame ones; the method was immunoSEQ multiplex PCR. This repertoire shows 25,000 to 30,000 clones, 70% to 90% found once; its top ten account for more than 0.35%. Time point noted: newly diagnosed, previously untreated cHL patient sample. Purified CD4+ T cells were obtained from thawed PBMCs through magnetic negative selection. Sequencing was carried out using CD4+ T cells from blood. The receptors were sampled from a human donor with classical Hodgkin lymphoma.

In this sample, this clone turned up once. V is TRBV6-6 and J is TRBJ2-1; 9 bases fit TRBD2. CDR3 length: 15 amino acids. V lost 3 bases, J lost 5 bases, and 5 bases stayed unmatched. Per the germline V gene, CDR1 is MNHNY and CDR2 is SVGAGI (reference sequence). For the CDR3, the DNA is TGTGCCAGCAGTTATTTCGCTAGCGGGAACAATGAGCAGTTCTTC. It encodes CASSYFASGNNEQFF.

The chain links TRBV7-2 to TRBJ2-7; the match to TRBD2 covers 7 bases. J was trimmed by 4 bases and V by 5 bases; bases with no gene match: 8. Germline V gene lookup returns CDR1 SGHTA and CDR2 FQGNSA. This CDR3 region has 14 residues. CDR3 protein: CASSDSSGPYEQYF. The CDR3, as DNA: TGTGCCAGCAGCGACTCTAGCGGACCGTACGAGCAGTACTTC.

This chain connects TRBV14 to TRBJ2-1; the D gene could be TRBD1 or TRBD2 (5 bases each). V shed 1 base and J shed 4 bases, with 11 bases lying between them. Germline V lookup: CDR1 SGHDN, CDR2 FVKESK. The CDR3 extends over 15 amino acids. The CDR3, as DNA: TGTGCCAGCAGCCAAGGAGGGACGACTTACAATGAGCAGTTCTTC. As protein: CASSQGGTTYNEQFF.

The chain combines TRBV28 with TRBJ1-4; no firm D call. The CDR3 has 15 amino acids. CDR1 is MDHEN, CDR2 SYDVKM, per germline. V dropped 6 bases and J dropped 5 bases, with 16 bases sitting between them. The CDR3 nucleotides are TGTGCCAGCAGACCATTATTGGGGAAGAATGAAAAACTGTTTTTT. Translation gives CASRPLLGKNEKLFF.

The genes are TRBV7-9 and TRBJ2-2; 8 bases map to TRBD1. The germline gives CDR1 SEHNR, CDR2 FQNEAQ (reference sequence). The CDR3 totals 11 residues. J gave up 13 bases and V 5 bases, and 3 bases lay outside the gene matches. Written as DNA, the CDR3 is TGTGCCAGCAGCCCGGGGACAGGGCTGTTTTTT. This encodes CASSPGTGLFF. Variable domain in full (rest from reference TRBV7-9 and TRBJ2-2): DTGVSQNPRHKITKRGQNVTFRCDPISEHNRLYWYRQTLGQGPEFLTYFQNEAQLEKSRLLSDRFSAERPKGSFSTLEIQRTEQGDSAMYLCASSPGTGLFFGEGSRLTVL.

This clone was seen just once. In nucleotides, the CDR3 is TGTGCCAGCAGTGGTCGGGGTCGGGCCACAGATACGCAGTATTTT. Its protein is CASSGRGRATDTQYF. V usage is TRBV28 and J usage is TRBJ2-3; tentative D call: TRBD2 (5 bases). The CDR3 has 15 residues. V lost 5 bases and J lost 2, with 14 bases in between. Germline V lookup: CDR1 MDHEN, CDR2 SYDVKM.

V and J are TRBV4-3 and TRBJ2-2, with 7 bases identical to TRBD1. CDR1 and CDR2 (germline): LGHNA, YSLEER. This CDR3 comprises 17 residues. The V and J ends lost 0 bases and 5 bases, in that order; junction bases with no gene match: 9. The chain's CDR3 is CASSQDVMRQGTGELFF. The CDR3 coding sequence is TGCGCCAGCAGCCAAGACGTTATGAGACAGGGAACCGGGGAGCTGTTTTTT.

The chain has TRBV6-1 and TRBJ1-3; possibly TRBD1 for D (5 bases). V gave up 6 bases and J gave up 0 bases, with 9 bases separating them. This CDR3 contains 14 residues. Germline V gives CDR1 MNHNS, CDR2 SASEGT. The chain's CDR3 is CASSRAYSGNTIYF. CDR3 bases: TGTGCCAGCAGCAGGGCTTACTCTGGAAACACCATATATTTT.

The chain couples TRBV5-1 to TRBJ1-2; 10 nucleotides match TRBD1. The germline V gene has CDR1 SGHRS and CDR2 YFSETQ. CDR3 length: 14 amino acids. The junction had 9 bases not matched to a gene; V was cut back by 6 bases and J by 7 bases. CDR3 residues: CASKRQGAFSGYTF. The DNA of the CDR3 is TGCGCCAGCAAACGACAGGGGGCTTTCTCTGGCTACACCTTC. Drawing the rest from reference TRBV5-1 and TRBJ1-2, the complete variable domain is KAGVTQTPRYLIKTRGQQVTLSCSPISGHRSVSWYQQTPGQGLQFLFEYFSETQRNKGNFPGRFSGRQFSNSRSEMNVSTLELGDSALYLCASKRQGAFSGYTFGSGTRLTVV.

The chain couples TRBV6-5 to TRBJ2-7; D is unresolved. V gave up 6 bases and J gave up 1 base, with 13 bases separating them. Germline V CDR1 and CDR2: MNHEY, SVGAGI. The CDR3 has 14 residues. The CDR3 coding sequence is TGTGCCAGCAGCCGGAGTCAGGTTTCCTACGAGCAGTACTTC. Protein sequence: CASSRSQVSYEQYF.

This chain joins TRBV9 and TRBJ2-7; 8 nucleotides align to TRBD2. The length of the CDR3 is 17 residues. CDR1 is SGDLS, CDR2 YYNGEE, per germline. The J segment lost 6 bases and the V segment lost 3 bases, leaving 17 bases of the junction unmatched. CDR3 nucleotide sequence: TGTGCCAGCAGCGCCTCTGATTGGACTAGCAGGTTAAGCGAGCAGTACTTC. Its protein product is CASSASDWTSRLSEQYF.

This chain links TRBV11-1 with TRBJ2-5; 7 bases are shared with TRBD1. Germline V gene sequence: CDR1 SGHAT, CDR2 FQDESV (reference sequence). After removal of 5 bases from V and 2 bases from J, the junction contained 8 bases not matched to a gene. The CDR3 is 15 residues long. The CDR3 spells CASSPWTGGQETQYF. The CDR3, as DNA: TGTGCCAGCAGCCCCTGGACAGGTGGTCAAGAGACCCAGTACTTC.

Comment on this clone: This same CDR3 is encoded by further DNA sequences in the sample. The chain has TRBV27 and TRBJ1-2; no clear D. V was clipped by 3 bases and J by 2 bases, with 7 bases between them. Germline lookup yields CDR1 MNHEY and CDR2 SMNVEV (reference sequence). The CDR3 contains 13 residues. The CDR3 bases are TGTGCCAGCAGTTTCGCGGGAAACTATGGCTACACCTTC. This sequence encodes CASSFAGNYGYTF.

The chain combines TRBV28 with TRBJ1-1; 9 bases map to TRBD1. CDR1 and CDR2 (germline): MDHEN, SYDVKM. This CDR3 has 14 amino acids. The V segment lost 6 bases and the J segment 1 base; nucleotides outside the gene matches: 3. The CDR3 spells CASRTGQGNTEAFF. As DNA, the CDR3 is TGTGCCAGCAGGACGGGACAGGGGAACACTGAAGCTTTCTTT.

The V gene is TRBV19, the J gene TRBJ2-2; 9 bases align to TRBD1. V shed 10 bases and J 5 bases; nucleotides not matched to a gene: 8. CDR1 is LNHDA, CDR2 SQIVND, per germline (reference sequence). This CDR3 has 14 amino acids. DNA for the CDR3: TGTGCCATTAAGGACAGGGGAGGTACCGGGGAGCTGTTTTTT. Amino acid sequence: CAIKDRGGTGELFF.

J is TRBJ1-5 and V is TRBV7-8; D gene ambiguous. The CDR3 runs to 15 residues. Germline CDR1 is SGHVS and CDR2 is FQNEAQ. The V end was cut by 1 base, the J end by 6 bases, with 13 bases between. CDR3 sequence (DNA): TGTGCCAGCAGCTTAGTCACGGGAGGGCGTCAGCCCCAGCATTTT. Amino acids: CASSLVTGGRQPQHF.

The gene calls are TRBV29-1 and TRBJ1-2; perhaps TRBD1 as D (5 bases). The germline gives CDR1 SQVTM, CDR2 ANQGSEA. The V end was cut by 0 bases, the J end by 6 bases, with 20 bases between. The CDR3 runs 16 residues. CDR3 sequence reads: CSVEDLAASRGNGYTF. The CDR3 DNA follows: TGCAGCGTTGAAGATCTGGCAGCCTCTCGGGGGAATGGCTACACCTTC.

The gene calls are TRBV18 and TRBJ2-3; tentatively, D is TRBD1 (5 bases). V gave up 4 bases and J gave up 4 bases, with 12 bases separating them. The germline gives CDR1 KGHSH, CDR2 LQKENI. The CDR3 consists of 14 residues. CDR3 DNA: TGTGCCAGCTCACTCAACGGCAGGGCAGATACGCAGTATTTT. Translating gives CASSLNGRADTQYF. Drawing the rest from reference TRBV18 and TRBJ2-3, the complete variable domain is NAGVMQNPRHLVRRRGQEARLRCSPMKGHSHVYWYRQLPEEGLKFMVYLQKENIIDESGMPKERFSAEFPKEGPSILRIQQVVRGDSAAYFCASSLNGRADTQYFGPGTRLTVL.

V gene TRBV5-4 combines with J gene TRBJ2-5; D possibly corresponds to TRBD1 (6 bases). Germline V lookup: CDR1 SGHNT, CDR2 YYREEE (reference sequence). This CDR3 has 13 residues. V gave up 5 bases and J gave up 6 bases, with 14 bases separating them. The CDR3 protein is CASRTQGMQTQYF. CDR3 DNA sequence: TGTGCCAGCAGAACCCAGGGGATGCAGACCCAGTACTTC. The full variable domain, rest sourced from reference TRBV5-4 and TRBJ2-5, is ETGVTQSPTHLIKTRGQQVTLRCSSQSGHNTVSWYQQALGQGPQFIFQYYREEENGRGNFPPRFSGLQFPNYSSELNVNALELDDSALYLCASRTQGMQTQYFGPGTRLLVL.

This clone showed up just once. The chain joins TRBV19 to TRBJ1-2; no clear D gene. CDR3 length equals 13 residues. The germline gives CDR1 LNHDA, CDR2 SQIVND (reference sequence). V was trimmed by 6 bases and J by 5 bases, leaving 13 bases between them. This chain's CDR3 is CASRDGPVYGYTF. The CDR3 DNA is TGTGCCAGTAGAGACGGGCCTGTTTATGGCTACACCTTC.

In DNA, the CDR3 is TGTGCCAGCAGCTTAGATTTGGCGGACTACGAGCAGTACTTC. Its protein is CASSLDLADYEQYF. The chain recombines TRBV11-2 with TRBJ2-7; D is unclear. The germline CDR1 and CDR2 sequences are SGHAT and FQNNGV. The CDR3 has 14 amino acids. V lost 0 bases to trimming and J lost 3 bases, with 9 bases between them.

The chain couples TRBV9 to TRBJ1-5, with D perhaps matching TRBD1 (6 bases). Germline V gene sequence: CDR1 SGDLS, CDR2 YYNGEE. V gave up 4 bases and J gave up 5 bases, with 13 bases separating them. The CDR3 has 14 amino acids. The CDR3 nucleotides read TGTGCCAGCAGCCGAGGGGGGGCCCATCAGCCCCAGCATTTT. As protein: CASSRGGAHQPQHF.